The 3 T cell receptor beta chains listed next were all sequenced from one sample in a study of early T cells in non-severe SARS-CoV-2 infection. TCRdb processed the 5' RACE reads anew with MiXCR; each CDR3 protein has one entry. This table has some 60,000 distinct CDR3 sequences, more than 8.5% appearing once. The sequenced material came from whole blood. Receptors were obtained from an adult who was a healthcare worker with PCR-confirmed SARS-CoV-2 infection or an uninfected control (not recorded which).

This clonotype was detected a few times. This rearrangement joins TRBV6-2 or TRBV6-3 to TRBJ2-1; D remains ambiguous. This CDR3 has 13 residues. Deletions cut 2 bases from V and 4 bases from J, with 6 bases between. The germline V gene encodes CDR1 MNHEY and CDR2 SVGEGT. CDR3 DNA: TGTGCCAGCAGTTACGTGCTTTACAATGAGCAGTTCTTC. Its translation is CASSYVLYNEQFF.

This clonotype was detected many times. This chain joins TRBV6-1 and TRBJ2-7, with D perhaps TRBD2 (5 bases). From germline, CDR1 is MNHNS and CDR2 SASEGT. Trimming pared 4 bases from V and 1 base from J, leaving 11 bases between. The CDR3 contains 14 residues. The CDR3 DNA sequence: TGTGCCAGCAGTGGTGAGGGTCCATCCTACGAGCAGTACTTC. It encodes CASSGEGPSYEQYF.

This clonotype was counted ten times or more. The chain uses TRBV15 and TRBJ1-1; 10 nucleotides match TRBD1. With 4 bases clipped from V and 4 bases from J, the junction kept 6 bases outside the gene matches. The CDR3 spans 15 residues. CDR1 is LNHNV, CDR2 YYDKDF, per germline (reference sequence). The CDR3 sequence is CATSTDRGQSTEAFF. The CDR3 DNA is TGTGCCACCAGCACAGACAGGGGGCAGAGCACTGAAGCTTTCTTT.